The rows below give T cell receptor beta chains drawn from one sample of a study of cytomegalovirus exposure and HLA in healthy donors. Generated by immunoSEQ multiplex PCR, the TCRdb table keeps only in-frame clones and is missing some. The sample records 150,000 or so clones, around 10% being singletons. The sample taken for sequencing was PBMCs. These receptor sequences come from a man between 50 and 59 years old in good health and CMV-seronegative. Each CDR3 is given with its conserved first and last residue. Each record gives: D gene, J gene, CDR3 length, V gene, clone size, CDR3 DNA, CDR3 protein. The D gene is left open where the match is weak. Expanded clones are given a class, and other clones once, few, many or no size at all.

>NA|TRBJ1-1|13|TRBV6-1|few
TGTGCCAGCAGCGCCGACAGGAACACTGAAGCTTTCTTT
CASSADRNTEAFF
>NA|TRBJ2-2|15|TRBV11-3|NA
TGTGCCAGCAGCAGAGCGAGCCAGATAGGTGGGGAGCTGTTTTTT
CASSRASQIGGELFF
>NA|TRBJ1-5|14|TRBV6-1|NA
TGTGCCAGCAGTGGGAGGGCGAGCGGTCAGCCCCAGCATTTT
CASSGRASGQPQHF
>NA|TRBJ2-7|14|TRBV5-8|few
TGTGCCAGCAGCTTGAAAGGGGGCTCCTACGAGCAGTACTTC
CASSLKGGSYEQYF
>NA|TRBJ2-3|14|TRBV29-1|few
TGCAGCGCTGAAGGGGCGGGGGCGGGAGATACGCAGTATTTT
CSAEGAGAGDTQYF
>TRBD1|TRBJ1-4|14|TRBV6-5|NA
TGTGCCAGCAGACCGGGACAGGGCTTTTTCAAACTGTTTTTT
CASRPGQGFFKLFF
>TRBD1|TRBJ1-4|16|TRBV7-8|NA
TGTGCCAGCAGCCCAACGACAGGGGGCTTGAATGAAAAACTGTTTTTT
CASSPTTGGLNEKLFF
>TRBD1|TRBJ2-7|14|TRBV6-5|few
TGTGCCAGCAGTTTCCGGGACAGCCTCTACGAGCAGTACTTC
CASSFRDSLYEQYF
>NA|TRBJ2-7|14|TRBV9|few
TGTGCCAGCAGCGTTGGACTCGGTACCTACGAGCAGTACTTC
CASSVGLGTYEQYF
>TRBD2|TRBJ2-7|17|TRBV28|NA
TGTGCCAGCAGCCCTTATGCTGGGACTAGCGTCCCAGCGGGGGAGTACTTC
CASSPYAGTSVPAGEYF
>NA|TRBJ2-5|15|TRBV7-9|few
TGTGCCAGCAGCTTAGGGCTAGCGCGGCAAGAGACCCAGTACTTC
CASSLGLARQETQYF
>NA|TRBJ1-5|13|TRBV30|NA
TGTGCCTGGGGGGGGGACTCGAATCAGCCCCAGCATTTT
CAWGGDSNQPQHF
>NA|TRBJ1-3|15|TRBV6-1|NA
TGTGCCAGCAGTGGACAGGCCTTAGCTGGAAACACCATATATTTT
CASSGQALAGNTIYF
>NA|TRBJ2-5|14|TRBV7-9|NA
TGTGCCAGCAGCCCGACTGCTCAGGGGGAGACCCAGTACTTC
CASSPTAQGETQYF
>TRBD1|TRBJ1-4|19|TRBV5-1|few
TGCGCCAGCAGCTTGGTGGACAGGGGAAGAGGAAGGACTAATGAAAAACTGTTTTTT
CASSLVDRGRGRTNEKLFF
>TRBD1|TRBJ2-7|15|TRBV7-6|few
TGTGCCAGCAGCTTAATCGGACAGGGGTCCTACGAGCAGTACTTC
CASSLIGQGSYEQYF
>TRBD1|TRBJ2-3|15|TRBV10-1|NA
TGCGCCAGCAGTGAAGGCAGGGGGCTCACAGATACGCAGTATTTT
CASSEGRGLTDTQYF
>NA|TRBJ1-6|14|TRBV30|NA
TGTGCCTGGAGCTCCCGCGGGAGCGATTCGCCCCTCCACTTT
CAWSSRGSDSPLHF
>TRBD2|TRBJ2-3|14|TRBV5-4|NA
TGTGCCAGCAGCTTGGACGGGGGGGCAGATACGCAGTATTTT
CASSLDGGADTQYF
>TRBD2|TRBJ2-7|15|TRBV2|NA
TGTGCCAGCAGTGAGGAGACTAGCTGGGTCTACGAGCAGTACTTC
CASSEETSWVYEQYF
>NA|TRBJ1-4|15|TRBV7-9|NA
TGTGCCAGCAGCTACGGGACTGGGACCGGTGAAAAGCTGTTTTTT
CASSYGTGTGEKLFF
>NA|TRBJ2-5|17|TRBV5-1|NA
TGCGCCAGCAGCTTGGCCATGTCAGGCCCGTACCAAGAGACCCAGTACTTC
CASSLAMSGPYQETQYF